Following are 6 T cell receptor beta chains from one sample sequenced in a study of CD8 T cells in ankylosing spondylitis. TCRdb used MiXCR to reprocess the 5' RACE reads, holding one entry per CDR3 protein. The data hold 350,000 to 450,000 distinct CDR3 sequences, with 25% to 30% observed a single time. Study-level points and caveats: It appeared that ankylosing spondylitis blood was characterized by a TCR beta motif of several highly homologous variants.

Their target antigens are unknown. Input material: blood, either unsorted or a sorted T cell fraction (not recorded which). Receptor source: a male donor with ankylosing spondylitis.

This clonotype turned up a few times. V and J are TRBV7-9 and TRBJ2-7, with 9 bases identical to TRBD1. This CDR3 contains 14 residues. Germline loops: CDR1 SEHNR, CDR2 FQNEAQ (reference sequence). Trimming took 3 bases from V and 3 from J; bases not matched to a gene: 3. The DNA of the CDR3 is TGTGCCAGCAGCTTCTTGACAGGGGGCTACGAGCAGTACTTC. Translated, it gives CASSFLTGGYEQYF.

This clonotype occurred a few times. The rearrangement uses TRBV20-1 and TRBJ2-1; D may be TRBD1 or TRBD2 (5 bases each). V lost 6 bases, J lost 4 bases, and 13 bases lay in between. The CDR3 runs to 13 residues. Germline loops: CDR1 DFQATT, CDR2 SNEGSKA (reference sequence). CDR3 DNA: TGCAGTGCCCAGGGAAGCGGATACAATGAGCAGTTCTTC. Translated, it gives CSAQGSGYNEQFF.

The rearrangement links TRBV12-3 or TRBV12-4 to TRBJ1-5; D not resolved. There are 15 residues in the CDR3. V lost 4 bases, J lost 2 bases, and 12 bases lay in between. CDR3 sequence: CASSSSPTGNQPQHF. CDR3 DNA: TGTGCCAGCAGTTCGTCCCCGACGGGCAATCAGCCCCAGCATTTT.

The CDR3: CSARDPRDRNEQFF. CDR3 bases: TGCAGTGCTAGAGACCCGCGGGACAGAAATGAGCAGTTCTTC. The V and J genes are TRBV20-1 and TRBJ2-1, with D perhaps TRBD1 (7 bases). The germline V gene has CDR1 DFQATT and CDR2 SNEGSKA (reference sequence). Deletions cut 0 bases from V and 7 bases from J, with 13 bases between. The CDR3 sequence is 14 residues long.

The rearrangement uses TRBV18 and TRBJ2-3, with 9 bases aligning to TRBD1. CDR1 and CDR2 (germline): KGHSH, LQKENI. V lost 3 bases, J lost 2 bases, and 3 bases stayed unmatched. This CDR3 is built from 15 residues. CDR3 sequence: CASSPGQGNTDTQYF. The DNA of the CDR3 is TGTGCCAGCTCACCGGGACAGGGCAACACAGATACGCAGTATTTT.

V gene TRBV4-2 combines with J gene TRBJ2-1, with D unclear. The CDR3 covers 16 residues. The germline V gene has CDR1 LGHNA and CDR2 YNFKEQ. V was trimmed by 1 base and J by 0 bases, leaving 10 bases between them. CDR3 loop: CASSQVTGASYNEQFF. For the CDR3, the DNA is TGTGCCAGCAGCCAAGTCACCGGCGCCTCCTACAATGAGCAGTTCTTC.